This section outlines one TCR beta chain sequence together with its context. Its cognate antigen has yet to be identified. At one boundary the junction diverges from the germline segment, which might be a read error. The data belong to a study of tumor-infiltrating lymphocytes in primary liver carcinoma (dated by TCRdb to 2016 to 2017). In terms of the full investigation: The five patients, three men and two women aged 30 to 69 years, had hepatocellular carcinoma (four) or combined HCC and intrahepatic cholangiocarcinoma (one). Tumors of the five patients were stage T1-T3 N0M0 with maximum diameters of about 4.2 to 10 cm. Each sample produced roughly 3.65 to 7.13 million productive TCRbeta reads, and read depth showed no significant difference between tissue types. TCRbeta repertoire sequencing, expression microarrays and whole-exome sequencing were combined in the study across five regions of each liver tumor, with adjacent normal tissue and blood also included. A total of roughly 35 specimens from 5 patients underwent TCRbeta repertoire sequencing, comprising about 25 tumor regions, 5 adjacent noncancerous liver tissues and 5 peripheral blood samples. To link TCRbeta repertoire diversity to the local molecular phenotype, the 20 to 30 tumor region samples were profiled with Agilent mRNA microarrays. Technical replicate repertoires showed high reproducibility, with mean shared-clone rates roughly 0.87 and correlation coefficients above 0.95. General findings and caveats noted by the study authors: Repertoire overlap was higher between tumor regions (mean around 35%) than tumor-adjacent (around 17%) or tumor-blood (about 15%) pairs, consistent with antigen-driven expansion. Since the samples were bulk and unsorted, there was no way to compare CD4+ and CD8+ T cell repertoires. The study included only 4 to 6 patients, and the authors note findings should be validated in a larger study. Only the TCR beta chain was sequenced, so true repertoire diversity is likely underestimated because unpaired alpha chains were not captured. Compared with blood, tumors had a significantly larger share of the repertoire taken up by the top 250 clones (p = 0.039). Only about 7.5-25% of top clones were found in all five regions of a tumor, suggesting spatial heterogeneity of tumor-infiltrating T cells.

Using a constant-region primer and ProtoScript II reverse transcriptase, TCRbeta-specific cDNA was reverse-transcribed from 400 to 550 ng total RNA. The TCRbeta libraries were prepared through three rounds of nested multiplex PCR following a slightly modified ARM-PCR procedure. Multiplex TRBV1-TRBV30 forward primers and a Cbeta reverse primer were used in the first two PCR rounds, each of which was run for roughly 10 cycles. Sample barcodes and Illumina adapters were added in a final 25-cycle PCR using Deep VentR polymerase. Before sequencing, amplicons of 200-500 bp were purified from gel using a QIAquick gel extraction kit. An Illumina HiSeq 2500 was used to sequence the TCRbeta amplicons with 250-bp paired-end reads. The source study handled its data this way. To recover full CDR3 sequences, reads were quality-trimmed using Trimmomatic v0.33 and paired reads were then merged using FLASH v1.2.11. MiGEC v1.2.1b assigned V, D and J germline segments to the rearranged TCRbeta sequences. Clonotype statistics, along with Shannon-Wiener diversity indices, were calculated using VDJtools v1.0.0. To reduce sampling bias, subsequent analyses other than the diversity analysis used only the 250 most abundant clonotypes in each sample. TCRdb trimmed the raw reads at Q25, called clones with MiXCR and kept productive beta chains. Rows with a matching CDR3 protein are joined into one entry that keeps the most common DNA and genes. What appears here as the V and J calls and clone size reflects TCRdb's work, not the paper's. In all, the sample holds 50,000 to 70,000 distinct CDR3 sequences, and 70% to 85% of those were seen once. The ten largest clones represent 57% of the sample.

The CDR3 contains 18 residues, cysteine and phenylalanine counted. Here the CDR3 DNA is all that survives: 54 bases in frame from base 1. According to the germline V gene (reference sequence), CDR1 reads MNHNY and CDR2 reads SVGAGI. Total RNA and DNA were co-extracted from approximately 20-30 mg of bulk tissue with the AllPrep DNA/RNA mini kit, without cell sorting. Between November 2015 and 2016, five patients in China with histopathologically diagnosed primary liver carcinoma had surgical resection. At the time of sampling, the patients had chronic HBV infection and had not received any treatment. Five spatially separated regions were sampled from each tumor: the superior, inferior, left-lateral and right-lateral poles, plus the tumor centre. More than 85% viable tumor cells were found by histology in every tumor sample. Each fresh piece of tumor and adjacent tissue was cut in two, with one half stored in RNAlater at -80 degrees C and the other half sent for histology.

This receptor was identified in a man aged 35-49 years with primary liver carcinoma and hepatitis B virus infection. The receptor chain draws on TRBV6-6 and TRBJ2-3; 10 junctional bases match TRBD1. Sequenced sample: liver tumor tissue from sampling region 2. The sample's cell subset or site label, in plain terms: tumor region T2, inferior pole. The CDR3: CANSFQLLTGGYTDTQYF. The DNA sequence is as follows: TGTGCCAACAGTTTTCAACTTCTGACAGGGGGCTACACAGATACGCAATATTTT.